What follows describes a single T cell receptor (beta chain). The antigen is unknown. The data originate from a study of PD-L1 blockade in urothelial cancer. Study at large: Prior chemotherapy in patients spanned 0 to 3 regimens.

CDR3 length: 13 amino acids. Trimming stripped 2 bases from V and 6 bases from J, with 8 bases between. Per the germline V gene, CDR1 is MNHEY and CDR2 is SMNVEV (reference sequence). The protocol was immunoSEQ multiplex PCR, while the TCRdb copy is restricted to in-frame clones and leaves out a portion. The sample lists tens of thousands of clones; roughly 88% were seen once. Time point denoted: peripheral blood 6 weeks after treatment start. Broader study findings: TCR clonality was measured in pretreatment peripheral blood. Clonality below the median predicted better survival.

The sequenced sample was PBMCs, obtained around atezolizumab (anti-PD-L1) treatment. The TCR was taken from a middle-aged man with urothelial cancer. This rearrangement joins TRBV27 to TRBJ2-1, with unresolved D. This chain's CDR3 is CASSLGPVNEQFF. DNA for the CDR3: TGTGCCAGCAGTTTAGGGCCGGTCAATGAGCAGTTCTTC.